This TCR beta chain was sequenced in a study of cytomegalovirus exposure and HLA in healthy donors (dated by TCRdb to 2017 to 2019). For the study in its entirety: According to an earlier analysis of around 600 of the donors, 150 million to 200 million T cells yielded 95 million to 140 million unique TCR beta sequences and around 280 Gb of sequence data. An early release covering roughly 640 HLA-typed donors comprised roughly 300 gigabases of sequencing data and tens of millions of unique TCR sequences. The genetic ancestry cluster associated with self-reported Caucasian donors included about 84% of the 300 to 450 genotyped donors. The study aimed to test whether cataloging public T cell receptors could reveal signatures of past pathogen exposure. Using immunosequencing, the study profiled T cell repertoires from about 620 subjects and related those repertoires to cytomegalovirus serostatus. Along with the roughly 670-subject first cohort, a separate validation cohort of around 110 different subjects was used. High-throughput TCR immunosequencing, statistical association of individual TCRs with disease status, and machine learning were combined to predict cytomegalovirus infection status. To study patterns of TCR occurrence, a later analysis re-analyzed previously published TCR beta repertoires from 700 or so donors and added high-resolution HLA genotyping. In the later analysis, no new phenotypic data were used to find candidate immune exposures; instead, reliance was placed on TCR beta sequences and their occurrence across donors. In an earlier analysis of more than 550 of the donors, high-throughput TCR beta sequencing was used to judge whether each TCR beta V gene segment behaved as functional or pseudogenic. Donor age, sex, ethnicity and CMV serostatus were collected together with the repertoire data. In a later genetic analysis, genome-wide SNP genotypes for about 55% of the roughly 700 donors were used, and that subset was treated as a discovery cohort. All discovery cohort repertoires had been generated using a single sequencing platform. Class I and class II HLA loci were covered by the typing at four-digit resolution. Typing coverage differed by locus: A, B, C, DRB1 and DQB1 were typed in roughly 620-630 donors, DQA1 in 500 to 550, DPA1 in around 600, and DPB1 in just under 490. Several DR-DQ haplotypes were handled as single units for association and clustering, since linkage in the cohort was strong. Among 398 genotyped donors of the cohort, an average of approximately 220,000 unique TCR beta nucleotide sequences was sequenced per donor, of which roughly 17% were non-productive. Points the paper makes about the study in general: Because some donors lacked HLA typing at each locus, the association tests relied only on the typed subset. A later genetic analysis associated a missense DCLRE1C variant with V-gene and J-gene trimming of TCR beta chains, and an independent cohort replicated the association. A few of the identified cytomegalovirus-associated TCR beta chains were confirmed in vitro to be specific for cytomegalovirus antigens. Linkage disequilibrium might explain the correlated functional status among segregating V segments, but an unknown experimental factor could not be excluded. A cluster of highly shared sequence variants was judged likely to represent a technical artifact of the sequencing pipeline. The authors suggested that the approach could potentially be extended to other disease states and immunological phenotypes. Most TCR sequences were observed very rarely across donors, whereas some public TCRs were present in many individuals. In a later genetic analysis, fewer N-insertions in productive TCRs were reported among donors in an Asian-associated ancestry cluster than the approximately 710-donor mean. In a later analysis, HLA-associated TCR beta chains showed more clonal expansion and lower generation probabilities than non-associated chains that were equally common. According to a later analysis, parvovirus B19, influenza, CMV and Epstein-Barr virus appeared linked to several top co-occurrence clusters. This cohort had only TCR beta chains sequenced, and the lack of alpha or paired-chain data limited which features could be detected. According to a later analysis, most CMV-associated TCR beta chains appeared to be HLA-restricted, and the HLA associations seemed to be driven largely by CMV exposure. Roughly uniform sequencing depth across donors was assumed in presence/absence analyses, although this assumption may not hold. In an earlier analysis of approximately 590 of the donors, most TCR beta V segments appeared in productive rearrangements about 87% or about 30% of the time, broadly matching IMGT annotations. Because counts were too low, 15 to 20 rarely observed V segments, including chromosome 9 orphons, were excluded from the earlier analysis of 587 of the donors. In a later analysis, some 17,000 TCR beta sequences were associated with specific HLA alleles at a false discovery rate of 0.05. A further reported finding was that TCR beta sequences accurately predicted the HLA-A and HLA-B alleles for most subjects in the first cohort. According to a later analysis, TCR association rates differed among HLA loci, with DRB1 alleles showing the most associated TCRs and HLA-C alleles showing the fewest. In the study, around 160 TCR beta chains were listed as associated with cytomegalovirus. Strong co-occurrence of HLA alleles, especially DR and DQ, made assigning TCR associations to individual alleles difficult. The classifier was reported to diagnose cytomegalovirus status with high specificity and sensitivity in both the original and validation cohorts. The 87-base-pair reads could not distinguish some IMGT-functional V segments, including TRBV6-2 and TRBV6-3, so those segments were excluded. Immune exposure information for the cohort was limited to CMV serostatus.

The CDR3 goes from the cysteine to the phenylalanine over 15 residues. The CDR3 DNA has 45 bases and is translated from base 1. Relative to germline, V is 8 bases shorter and J is 2 bases shorter, with 16 bases between their ends. From a lookup of the germline V gene, CDR1 and CDR2 are WSHSY and SAAADI. This clone was seen just once. Its antigen remains undetermined. No base quality information exists; no much larger clone differs at one position. The protocol used for the library was the immunoSEQ multiplex PCR assay. For the multiplex PCR, a mixture combining 60 forward primers for TCR Vbeta segments and 13 reverse primers for TCR Jbeta segments was used. A multiplex PCR assay on genomic DNA amplified the CDR3 region of rearranged TCR beta genes. Amplified TCR beta libraries were sequenced as 87-base-pair reads on the Illumina HiSeq System. In the original analysis: A later analysis counted about 80 million unique TCR beta chains across the 666 repertoires, and around 9.9 million of these chains were shared by at least two donors. A nearest-neighbor algorithm error-corrected the raw reads and collapsed the reads into unique sequences, merging closely related sequences to remove PCR and sequencing errors. CDR3 sequences were aligned to IMGT reference sequences to assign V, D and J gene segments. For a sequence to be retained, at least a six-nucleotide match to both a V gene segment and a J gene segment was required. A rearrangement counted as productive if the CDR3 had no stop codons and remained in frame with V and J, and every other rearrangement counted as non-productive. Following IMGT convention, CDR3 was defined as the stretch from the second conserved V-encoded cysteine to the conserved J-encoded phenylalanine. The earlier analysis of about 590 of the donors excluded sequences that lacked an unambiguous match to a single V gene segment. In an earlier analysis of almost 600 of the donors, a V segment was called functional when productive rearrangements were above 56.7%, and segregating when the standard deviation between donors exceeded 5%. A statistical classification framework was built to diagnose cytomegalovirus status from the catalog of TCR beta chain sequences. In a later analysis, V and J genes were assigned by comparing TCR nucleotide sequences against IMGT/GENE-DB human TR gene sequences. The TCRdist pipeline was used in a later analysis to assign CDR3 sequences and most-parsimonious VDJ recombination scenarios. In a later analysis, each TCR beta chain was defined by its CDR3 amino acid sequence together with its V-gene family, and reads lacking a unique V-gene family were excluded. As a way to deal with suspected cross-contamination and a sequencing artifact, a later analysis dropped over 550 nucleotide sequences that were highly shared and had low generation probability. For each public chain, a later analysis derived a clonal expansion index from normalized ranks of inferred template counts within each repertoire. In a later analysis, generation probabilities were computed using a VDJ recombination model fitted to out-of-frame rearrangements, and the results were checked against IGoR. In a later analysis, hypergeometric tests were used to score TCR-TCR, TCR-HLA and TCR-CMV co-occurrence, with a repertoire-size bias correction applied to TCR pairs. To estimate false discovery rates, a later analysis permuted the HLA or CMV assignments 20 times. In a later analysis, co-occurring TCRs were grouped using DBSCAN, and TCRdist sequence similarity was added for clustering within HLA-allele-positive subsets. For co-occurrence clustering, repertoires with fewer than 30,000 or more than 120,000 public chains were excluded, along with 5 or 6 repertoires with anomalous nucleotide sharing. The clones in this table, taken by TCRdb from immuneACCESS, are in-frame only. Not every clone is retained; where verified, under half of the shortfall comes from an unresolved V gene, and the cause of the rest is unknown. The D gene and trimming were derived from the DNA, and the V and J assignments and clone size from that table. This sample lists 100,000 to 150,000 clones; approximately 79% were detected once. Jointly, the top ten make up approximately 3.8% of the sample.

The cohort comprised fewer than 750 healthy bone marrow donors. Cohort members were all nominally healthy when sampled, although unrecorded immune exposures were likely present. The donor was CMV seronegative and belonged to the group of 350 to 400 seronegative cohort members. Each donor provided a peripheral blood sample, and peripheral blood mononuclear cells were used for TCR beta sequencing. The Qiagen DNeasy Blood Extraction Kit was used to extract genomic DNA from the blood cell samples. The rearrangement joined TRBV10-2 to TRBJ1-5; matching of 5 bases hints at TRBD1 as the D gene. The sample was PBMCs. This TCR was recovered from a man younger than 45 in good health and CMV-seronegative. The DNA reads as follows: TGCGCCAGCGCCGGGGGGGAACAGGGCAATCAGCCCCAGCATTTT. It is translated as CASAGGEQGNQPQHF.